A single sample is the source of the 23 T cell receptor beta chains below, sequenced in a study of patients and donors after allogeneic stem cell transplantation. TCRdb analysed the RT-PCR reads with MiXCR anew, one entry per CDR3 protein. The profile shows over 400,000 distinct CDR3 sequences, roughly 16% of them singletons. The source material was blood, either unsorted or a sorted T cell fraction (not recorded which). These receptors came from a human donor who was either an allogeneic HSCT recipient or a stem cell or donor lymphocyte infusion donor (not recorded which). It is not recorded whose cells these are; they may come from a transplant donor.

This clonotype has only a few counts. The V gene is TRBV29-1, the J gene TRBJ1-2; perhaps TRBD1 as D (6 bases). With 6 bases removed from V and 0 bases from J, the gap between germline ends came to 14 bases. The CDR3 has 14 amino acids. CDR1 is SQVTM and CDR2 is ANQGSEA in the germline V gene. DNA for the CDR3: TGCAGCGTCCGGACAGAGAACCCTAACTATGGCTACACCTTC. Encoded protein: CSVRTENPNYGYTF.

There are a few counts of this clonotype. The V gene is TRBV9, the J gene TRBJ2-5, with TRBD1 identical over 7 bases. With 4 bases clipped from V and 5 bases from J, the junction kept 5 bases outside the gene matches. The length of the CDR3 is 13 residues. Germline CDR1 is SGDLS and CDR2 is YYNGEE. CDR3 DNA: TGTGCCAGCAGCTCCAACAGGGGTGAGACCCAGTACTTC. Amino acids: CASSSNRGETQYF.

This clonotype was found once. The chain links TRBV29-1 to TRBJ2-7; D call uncertain. The CDR3 sequence is 13 residues long. Germline V gene sequence: CDR1 SQVTM, CDR2 ANQGSEA. V was pared by 6 bases and J by 3 bases, with 15 bases between. CDR3 loop: CSVRIPPGYEQYF. The CDR3 DNA sequence: TGCAGCGTGAGGATCCCCCCCGGCTACGAGCAGTACTTC.

This chain uses TRBV11-3 with TRBJ2-7; perhaps TRBD1 as D (6 bases). Germline CDR1 reads SGHNT; CDR2 reads YENEEA. This CDR3 comprises 17 residues. V lost 5 bases and J lost 7, with 27 bases in between. CDR3 sequence reads: CASSPHPWQGISEEQYF. CDR3 in DNA: TGTGCCAGCAGCCCCCACCCCTGGCAGGGGATCTCTGAAGAGCAGTACTTC.

The V call is TRBV30, the J call TRBJ2-7, with 9 bases fitting TRBD2. The CDR3 has 13 residues. CDR1 is GTSNPN, CDR2 SVGIG, per germline (reference sequence). After removal of 0 bases from V and 10 bases from J, the junction contained 7 bases not matched to a gene. CDR3 sequence reads: CAWSVWSGGIQYF. CDR3 nucleotide sequence: TGTGCCTGGAGTGTTTGGAGCGGGGGGATTCAGTACTTC.

There are many counts of this clonotype. V is TRBV12-3 or TRBV12-4 and J is TRBJ1-3; the match to TRBD1 covers 7 bases. The J segment lost 4 bases and the V segment lost 6 bases, leaving 9 bases of the junction unmatched. The CDR3 length is 15 residues. The CDR3 here is CASSQAGGSGNTIYF. The CDR3, as DNA: TGTGCCAGCAGCCAGGCAGGGGGATCCGGAAACACCATATATTTT.

J is TRBJ2-5 and V is TRBV5-1; D remains unclear. Looked up from germline, CDR1 is SGHRS and CDR2 is YFSETQ. V was trimmed by 4 bases and J by 2 bases, leaving 15 bases between them. The CDR3 runs to 15 residues. CDR3 protein: CASSARPAGQETQYF. CDR3 in DNA: TGCGCCAGCAGCGCCCGACCCGCCGGGCAAGAGACCCAGTACTTC.

V is TRBV3-1 and J is TRBJ2-7; TRBD1 matches 11 bases. Germline V CDR1 and CDR2: LGHDT, YNNKEL (reference sequence). V gave up 6 bases and J gave up 2 bases; unmatched junction bases: 3. The CDR3 has 14 amino acids. The CDR3 here is CASRRDRGTYEQYF. The DNA for the CDR3 is TGTGCCAGCAGAAGGGACAGGGGGACCTACGAGCAGTACTTC.

V is TRBV6-2 or TRBV6-3 and J is TRBJ1-2; D remains ambiguous. The CDR3 loop spans 16 amino acids. CDR1 and CDR2 (germline): MNHEY, SVGEGT. Trimming stripped 6 bases from V and 5 bases from J, with 22 bases between. CDR3 region: CASSGSPAVQHYGYTF. CDR3 nucleotide sequence: TGTGCCAGCAGCGGCTCGCCGGCAGTCCAACATTATGGCTACACCTTC.

V gene TRBV3-1 combines with J gene TRBJ2-3; D is perhaps TRBD1 or TRBD2 (5 bases each). This CDR3 region has 22 residues. Trimming shortened V by 0 bases and J by 2 bases, and 30 bases separated the two germline ends. Per the germline V gene, CDR1 is LGHDT and CDR2 is YNNKEL (reference sequence). The CDR3 sequence is CASSQEVVGTLPTFLYTDTQYF. Here the CDR3 DNA reads TGTGCCAGCAGCCAAGAAGTTGTAGGGACCCTCCCTACCTTTCTATACACAGATACGCAGTATTTT.

The gene calls are TRBV28 and TRBJ2-2; D not certain. CDR3 length equals 12 residues. Germline assignment: CDR1 MDHEN and CDR2 SYDVKM. The V end was cut by 3 bases, the J end by 10 bases, with 9 bases between. CDR3 coding DNA: TGTGCCAGCAGTTTCTCCCGTAAGGAGCTGTTTTTT. Protein product: CASSFSRKELFF.

The chain couples TRBV10-3 to TRBJ2-3; 7 bases are shared with TRBD2. The V segment lost 8 bases and the J segment 7 bases; nucleotides outside the gene matches: 6. Looked up from germline, CDR1 is ENHRY and CDR2 is SYGVKD. The CDR3 is made up of 12 amino acids. CDR3 bases: TGTGCCATCGAGGGACTACATAATACGCAGTATTTT. The encoded protein is CAIEGLHNTQYF.

This clonotype was seen more than once but under ten times. The chain is built from TRBV7-8 and TRBJ1-5; a possible D gene is TRBD1 (6 bases). Trimming removed 10 bases at V and 2 bases at J, with 12 bases between. The CDR3 spans 13 residues. Germline V gene sequence: CDR1 SGHVS, CDR2 FQNEAQ. The CDR3 spells CATTNRGNQPQHF. Here the CDR3 DNA reads TGTGCCACCACGAACAGGGGCAATCAGCCCCAGCATTTT.

This clonotype was counted a few times. The chain combines TRBV12-3 or TRBV12-4 with TRBJ1-4; the D is unclear. The CDR3 contains 14 residues. V was trimmed by 1 base and J by 8 bases, leaving 11 bases between them. In DNA, the CDR3 is TGTGCCAGCAGTTTAGTAGGAGAACACGAAAAACTGTTTTTT. Amino acid sequence: CASSLVGEHEKLFF.

The V call is TRBV6-2 or TRBV6-3, the J call TRBJ1-5, with 8 nucleotides matching TRBD1. The V and J ends lost 8 bases and 2 bases, in that order; junction bases with no gene match: 8. Germline assignment: CDR1 MNHEY and CDR2 SVGEGT. CDR3 length equals 15 residues. DNA of the CDR3: TGTGCCAGCCTAGACAGGGGCCTGGGCAATCAGCCCCAGCATTTT. This encodes CASLDRGLGNQPQHF.

This clonotype was picked up a small number of times. The chain recombines TRBV20-1 with TRBJ2-3; D not certain. The V end was cut by 3 bases, the J end by 2 bases, with 9 bases between. Germline assignment: CDR1 DFQATT and CDR2 SNEGSKA (reference sequence). The CDR3 loop spans 13 amino acids. CDR3 in amino acids: CSARNRNTDTQYF. CDR3 nucleotides: TGCAGTGCTAGGAATAGAAACACAGATACGCAGTATTTT.

The CDR3 reads CASSLPGTNNQPQHF. The DNA for the CDR3 is TGTGCCAGCAGCCTCCCCGGGACGAACAATCAGCCCCAGCATTTT. The rearrangement uses TRBV12-3 or TRBV12-4 and TRBJ1-5; D is possibly TRBD1 (5 bases). V was pared by 6 bases and J by 3 bases, with 15 bases between. The CDR3 sequence is 15 residues long.

This chain connects TRBV7-3 to TRBJ1-3; D may be TRBD1 (5 bases). The CDR3 is 16 amino acids. Per the germline V gene, CDR1 is SGHTA and CDR2 is FQGTGA. V gave up 5 bases and J gave up 0 bases, with 14 bases separating them. CDR3 in amino acids: CASSLTGTLSGNTIYF. The CDR3 bases are TGTGCCAGCAGCCTCACCGGGACCCTCTCTGGAAACACCATATATTTT.

This clonotype was counted only a few times. The rearrangement uses TRBV20-1 and TRBJ1-2; the D is unclear. Trimming removed 5 bases from V and 2 bases from J, with 12 bases in between. The V gene's germline CDR1 is DFQATT and CDR2 SNEGSKA (reference sequence). CDR3 length: 13 residues. CDR3 in DNA: TGCAGTGCTGGAGGCAGTCGGAACTATGGCTACACCTTC. Translation: CSAGGSRNYGYTF.

This chain joins TRBV29-1 and TRBJ1-1; D perhaps matches TRBD1 (5 bases). Germline assignment: CDR1 SQVTM and CDR2 ANQGSEA. V gave up 3 bases and J gave up 1 base, with 9 bases separating them. The CDR3 runs 13 residues. CDR3 DNA sequence: TGCAGCGTTGAGGGCAGGGCGAACACTGAAGCTTTCTTT. Translating it yields CSVEGRANTEAFF.

This clonotype showed up just a few times. The chain employs TRBV14 and TRBJ2-2; D remains unclear. Trimming shortened V by 0 bases and J by 4 bases, and 9 bases separated the two germline ends. The CDR3 covers 15 residues. The V gene's germline CDR1 is SGHDN and CDR2 FVKESK. The CDR3 DNA reads TGTGCCAGCAGCCAAGATCTCATACCCACCGGGGAGCTGTTTTTT. Its translation: CASSQDLIPTGELFF.

This clonotype has at least ten counts. This chain connects TRBV4-2 to TRBJ2-1; no clear D. With 2 bases removed from V and 1 base from J, the gap between germline ends came to 12 bases. The germline gives CDR1 LGHNA, CDR2 YNFKEQ. The CDR3 covers 16 residues. CDR3 in amino acids: CASSQTNRVSYNEQFF. The CDR3 DNA is TGTGCCAGCAGCCAAACGAACCGGGTGTCCTACAATGAGCAGTTCTTC.

This chain connects TRBV19 to TRBJ2-1, with D hard to call. Trimming stripped 1 base from V and 6 bases from J, with 7 bases between. This CDR3 spans 13 amino acids. CDR1 and CDR2 (germline): LNHDA, SQIVND (reference sequence). CDR3 amino acids: CASSIVLGNEQFF. The CDR3 nucleotides are TGTGCCAGTAGTATAGTTTTGGGCAATGAGCAGTTCTTC. Supplemented by reference TRBV19 and TRBJ2-1, the full variable domain reads DGGITQSPKYLFRKEGQNVTLSCEQNLNHDAMYWYRQDPGQGLRLIYYSQIVNDFQKGDIAEGYSVSREKKESFPLTVTSAQKNPTAFYLCASSIVLGNEQFFGPGTRLTVL.